This entry describes one TCR beta chain. The entry originates in a study of technical replicates of blood from a handful of donors. Sequencing used immunoSEQ multiplex PCR; TCRdb keeps in-frame clones, though not all of them. The sample holds some 79,000 clones; about nine tenths are singletons and the top ten take about 0.4%. The J segment lost 6 bases and the V segment lost 3 bases, leaving 10 bases of the junction unmatched. This CDR3 contains 15 residues. Germline CDR1 MDHEN, CDR2 SYDVKM. This TCR was sampled from a human donor in good health. Some clones in this sample may be carry-over from other donors' samples. This sequence joins TRBV28 and TRBJ2-7; 8 bases line up with TRBD2. Source material: T cells isolated from PBMCs. CDR3 in amino acids: CASSLSGSGSIEQYF. The CDR3 bases are TGTGCCAGCAGTTTGAGTGGAAGCGGGAGTATCGAGCAGTACTTC.